This T cell receptor beta chain was documented in a study of T-cell reconstitution after alpha-beta-depleted transplantation in children. Findings and limits, study-wide: As was reported, about two months after transplant, alpha-beta T cells came from several hundred expanded graft clones. It was newly produced T cells that mostly accounted for T-cell counts and diversity one year after transplant.

As it was prepared, the TCRbeta library received unique molecular identifiers. TCRdb passed the PCR reads through MiXCR, listing each CDR3 protein once. Of about 300,000 distinct CDR3 sequences listed, 6% to 10% are singletons. This clonotype was found many times. No antigen is known for it. This material consisted of peripheral blood, taken 360 days after TCRalphabeta/CD19-depleted stem cell transplant. This receptor was identified in a female patient aged 2 to 10 who had a stem cell transplant for Fanconi anemia, so the T cells may come from the graft donor.

This CDR3 reads CASSYSREVEYNEQFF. The CDR3, as DNA: TGTGCCAGCAGTTACTCAAGAGAGGTGGAGTACAATGAGCAGTTCTTC. The chain has TRBV6-5 and TRBJ2-1; D ambiguous. Trimming pared 0 bases from V and 4 bases from J, leaving 13 bases between. CDR3 length equals 16 residues. Germline-derived CDR1 and CDR2 are MNHEY and SVGAGI.